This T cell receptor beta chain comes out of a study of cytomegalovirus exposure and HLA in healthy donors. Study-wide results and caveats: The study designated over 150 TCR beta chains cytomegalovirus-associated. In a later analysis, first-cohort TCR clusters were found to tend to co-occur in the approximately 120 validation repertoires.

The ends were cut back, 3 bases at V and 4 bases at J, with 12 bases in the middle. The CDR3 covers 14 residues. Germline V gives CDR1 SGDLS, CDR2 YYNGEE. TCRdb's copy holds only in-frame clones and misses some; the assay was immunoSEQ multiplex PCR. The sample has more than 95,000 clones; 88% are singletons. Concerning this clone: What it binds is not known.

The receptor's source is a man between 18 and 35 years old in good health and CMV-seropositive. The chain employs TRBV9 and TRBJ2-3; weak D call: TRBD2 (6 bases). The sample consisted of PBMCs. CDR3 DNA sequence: TGTGCCAGCAGCGACGGGGTAGCGGCAGATACGCAGTATTTT. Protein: CASSDGVAADTQYF.